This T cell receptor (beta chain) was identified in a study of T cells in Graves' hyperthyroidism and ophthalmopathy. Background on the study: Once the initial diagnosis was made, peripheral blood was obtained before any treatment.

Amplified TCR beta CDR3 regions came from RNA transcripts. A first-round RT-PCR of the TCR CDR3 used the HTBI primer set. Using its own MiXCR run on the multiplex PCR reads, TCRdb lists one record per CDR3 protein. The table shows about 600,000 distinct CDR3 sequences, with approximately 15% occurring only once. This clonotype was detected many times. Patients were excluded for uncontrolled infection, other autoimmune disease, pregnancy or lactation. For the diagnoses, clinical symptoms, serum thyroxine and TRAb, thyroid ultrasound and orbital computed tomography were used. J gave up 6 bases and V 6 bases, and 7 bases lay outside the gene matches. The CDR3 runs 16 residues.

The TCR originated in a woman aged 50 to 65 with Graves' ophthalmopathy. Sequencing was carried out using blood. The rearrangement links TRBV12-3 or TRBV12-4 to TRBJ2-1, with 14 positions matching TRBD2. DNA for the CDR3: TGTGCCAGCAGCCGACACGGACTAGCGGGAGGCAATGAGCAGTTCTTC. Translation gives CASSRHGLAGGNEQFF.